This T cell receptor (beta chain) was sequenced in a study of early T cells in non-severe SARS-CoV-2 infection. CDR1 GTSNPN and CDR2 SVGIG come from the germline V gene (reference sequence). Trimming removed 8 bases from V and 4 bases from J, with 6 bases in between. The CDR3 length is 9 residues. This clonotype was counted many times. MiXCR, applied by TCRdb to the 5' RACE reads, yields one record per CDR3 protein. This table has 75,000 to 90,000 distinct CDR3 sequences, about 13% appearing once. Source material: whole blood. The TCR was taken from an adult who was a healthcare worker with PCR-confirmed SARS-CoV-2 infection or an uninfected control (not recorded which). This chain uses TRBV30 with TRBJ2-7; D not resolved. The CDR3 coding sequence is TGTGCCCGCCATTACGAGCAGTACTTC. Translating gives CARHYEQYF.